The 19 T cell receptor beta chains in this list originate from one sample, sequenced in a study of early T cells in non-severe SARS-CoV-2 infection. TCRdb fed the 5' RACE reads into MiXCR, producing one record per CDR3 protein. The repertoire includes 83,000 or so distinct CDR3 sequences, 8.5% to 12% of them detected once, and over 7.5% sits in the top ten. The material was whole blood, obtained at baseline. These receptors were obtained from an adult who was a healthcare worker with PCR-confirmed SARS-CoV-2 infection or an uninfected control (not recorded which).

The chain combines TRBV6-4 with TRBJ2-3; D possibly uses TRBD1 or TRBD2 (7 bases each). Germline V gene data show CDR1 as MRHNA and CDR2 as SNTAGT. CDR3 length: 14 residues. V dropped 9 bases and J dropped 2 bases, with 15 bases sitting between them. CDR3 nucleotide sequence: TGTGCCAGTCGGGGGGACAGCACCACAGATACGCAGTATTTT. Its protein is CASRGDSTTDTQYF.

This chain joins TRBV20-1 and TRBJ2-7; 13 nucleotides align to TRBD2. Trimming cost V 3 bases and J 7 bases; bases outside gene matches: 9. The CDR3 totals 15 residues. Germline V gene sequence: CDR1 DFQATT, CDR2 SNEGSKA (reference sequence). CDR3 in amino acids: CSASGGLAGKREQYF. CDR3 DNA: TGCAGTGCTAGTGGGGGACTAGCGGGAAAGCGTGAGCAGTACTTC.

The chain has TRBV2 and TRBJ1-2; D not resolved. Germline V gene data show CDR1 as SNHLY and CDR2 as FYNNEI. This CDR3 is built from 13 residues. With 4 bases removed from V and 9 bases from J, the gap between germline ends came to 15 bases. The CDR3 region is CASSVTPQGSYTF. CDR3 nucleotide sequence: TGTGCCAGCAGTGTTACGCCTCAAGGGAGCTACACCTTC. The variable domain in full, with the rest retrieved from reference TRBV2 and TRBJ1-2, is EPEVTQTPSHQVTQMGQEVILRCVPISNHLYFYWYRQILGQKVEFLVSFYNNEISEKSEIFDDQFSVERPDGSNFTLKIRSTKLEDSAMYFCASSVTPQGSYTFGSGTRLTVV.

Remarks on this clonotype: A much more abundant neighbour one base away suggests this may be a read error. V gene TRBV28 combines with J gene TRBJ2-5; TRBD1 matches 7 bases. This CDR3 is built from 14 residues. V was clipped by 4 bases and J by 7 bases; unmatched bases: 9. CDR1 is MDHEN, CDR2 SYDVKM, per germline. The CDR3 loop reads CASSSPGGRRTQYF. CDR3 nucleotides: TGTGCCAGCAGTTCCCCAGGGGGTCGAAGGACCCAGTACTTC.

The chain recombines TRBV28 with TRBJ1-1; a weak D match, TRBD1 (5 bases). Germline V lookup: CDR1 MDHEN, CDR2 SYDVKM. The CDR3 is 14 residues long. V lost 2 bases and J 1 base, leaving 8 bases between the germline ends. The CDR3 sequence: CASSLGASNTEAFF. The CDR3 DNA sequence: TGTGCCAGCAGTTTAGGGGCGTCGAACACTGAAGCTTTCTTT.

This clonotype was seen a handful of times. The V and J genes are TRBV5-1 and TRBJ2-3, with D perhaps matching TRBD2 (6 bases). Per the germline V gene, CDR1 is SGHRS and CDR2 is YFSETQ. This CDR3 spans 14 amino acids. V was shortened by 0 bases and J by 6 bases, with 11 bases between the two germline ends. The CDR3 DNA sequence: TGCGCCAGCAGCTTGGTGCGGGGTACGGATACGCAGTATTTT. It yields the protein CASSLVRGTDTQYF.

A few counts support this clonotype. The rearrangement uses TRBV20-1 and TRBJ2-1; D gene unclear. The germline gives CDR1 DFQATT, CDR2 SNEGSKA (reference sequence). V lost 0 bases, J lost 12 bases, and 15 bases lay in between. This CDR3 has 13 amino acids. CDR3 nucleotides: TGCAGTGCTAGAGACCACCTGGGTTACGTGCAGTTCTTC. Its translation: CSARDHLGYVQFF.

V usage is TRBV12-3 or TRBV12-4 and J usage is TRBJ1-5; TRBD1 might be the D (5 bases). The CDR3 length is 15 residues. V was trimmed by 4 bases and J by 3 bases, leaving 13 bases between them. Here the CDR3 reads CASSWSRGSNQPQHF. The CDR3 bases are TGTGCCAGCAGTTGGTCCCGGGGGTCCAATCAGCCCCAGCATTTT.

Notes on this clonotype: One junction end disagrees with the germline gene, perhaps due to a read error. CDR3 amino acids: CASHSGRKELF. In nucleotides, the CDR3 is TGTGCCAGCCATAGCGGGAGGAAAGAGTTGTTC. The chain uses TRBV25-1 and TRBJ2-1; 10 nucleotides agree with TRBD2. The CDR3 length is 11 residues. CDR1 and CDR2 (germline): MGHDK, SYGVNS. Supplemented by reference TRBV25-1 and TRBJ2-1, the full variable domain reads EADIYQTPRYLVIGTGKKITLECSQTMGHDKMYWYQQDPGMELHLIHYSYGVNSTEKGDLSSESTVSRIRTEHFPLTLESARPSHTSQYLCASHSGRKELFGPGTRLTVL.

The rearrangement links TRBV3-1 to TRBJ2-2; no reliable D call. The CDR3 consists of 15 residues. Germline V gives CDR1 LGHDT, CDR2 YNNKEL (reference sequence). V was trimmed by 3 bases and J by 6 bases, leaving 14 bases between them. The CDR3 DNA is TGTGCCAGCAGCCACGCAGGACCAGGACCCGGGGAGCTGTTTTTT. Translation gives CASSHAGPGPGELFF.

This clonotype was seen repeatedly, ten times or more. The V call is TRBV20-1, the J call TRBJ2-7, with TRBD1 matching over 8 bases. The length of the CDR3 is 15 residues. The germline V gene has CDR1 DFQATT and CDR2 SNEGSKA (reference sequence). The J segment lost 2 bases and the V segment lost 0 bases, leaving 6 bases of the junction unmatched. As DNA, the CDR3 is TGCAGTGCTAGAGACGGACAGGGTAGGACCTACGAGCAGTACTTC. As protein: CSARDGQGRTYEQYF.

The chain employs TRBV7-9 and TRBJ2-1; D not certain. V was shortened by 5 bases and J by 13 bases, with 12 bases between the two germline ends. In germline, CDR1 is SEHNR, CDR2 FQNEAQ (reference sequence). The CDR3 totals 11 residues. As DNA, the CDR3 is TGTGCCAGCAGCATCCGGTCCCAACAGTTCTTC. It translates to CASSIRSQQFF. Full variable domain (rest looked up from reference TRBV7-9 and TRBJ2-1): DTGVSQNPRHKITKRGQNVTFRCDPISEHNRLYWYRQTLGQGPEFLTYFQNEAQLEKSRLLSDRFSAERPKGSFSTLEIQRTEQGDSAMYLCASSIRSQQFFGPGTRLTVL.

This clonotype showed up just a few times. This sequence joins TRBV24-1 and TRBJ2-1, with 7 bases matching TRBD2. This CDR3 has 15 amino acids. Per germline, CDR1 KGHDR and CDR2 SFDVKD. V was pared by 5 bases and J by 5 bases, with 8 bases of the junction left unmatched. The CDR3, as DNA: TGTGCCACCAGTGTGGGAGGGAGAGTTGACAATGAGCAGTTCTTC. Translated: CATSVGGRVDNEQFF.

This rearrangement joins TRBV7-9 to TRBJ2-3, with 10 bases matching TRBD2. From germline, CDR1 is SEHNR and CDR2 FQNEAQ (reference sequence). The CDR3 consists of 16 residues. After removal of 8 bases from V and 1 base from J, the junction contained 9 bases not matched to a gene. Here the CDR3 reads CASRSWGTSGTDTQYF. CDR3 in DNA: TGTGCCAGCCGTTCTTGGGGGACTAGCGGCACAGATACGCAGTATTTT.

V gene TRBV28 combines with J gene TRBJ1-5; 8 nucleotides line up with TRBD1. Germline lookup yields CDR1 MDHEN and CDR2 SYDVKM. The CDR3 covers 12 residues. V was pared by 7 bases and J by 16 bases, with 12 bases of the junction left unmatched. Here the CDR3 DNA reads TGTGCCAGCACCGCGCAGGGGGACAGGAATCATTTT. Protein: CASTAQGDRNHF.

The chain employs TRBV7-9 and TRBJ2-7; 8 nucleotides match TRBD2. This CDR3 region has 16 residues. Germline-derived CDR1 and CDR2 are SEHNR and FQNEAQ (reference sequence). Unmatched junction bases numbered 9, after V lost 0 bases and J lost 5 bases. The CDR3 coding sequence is TGTGCCAGCAGCTTAGCCCAAGCGGGAGTGGCGGACGAGCAGTACTTC. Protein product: CASSLAQAGVADEQYF.

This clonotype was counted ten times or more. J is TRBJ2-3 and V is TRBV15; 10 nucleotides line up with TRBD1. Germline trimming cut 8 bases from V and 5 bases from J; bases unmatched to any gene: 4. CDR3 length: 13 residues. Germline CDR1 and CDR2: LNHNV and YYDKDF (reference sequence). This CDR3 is CATGTGAVDTQYF. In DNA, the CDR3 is TGTGCCACCGGGACAGGGGCCGTAGATACGCAGTATTTT.

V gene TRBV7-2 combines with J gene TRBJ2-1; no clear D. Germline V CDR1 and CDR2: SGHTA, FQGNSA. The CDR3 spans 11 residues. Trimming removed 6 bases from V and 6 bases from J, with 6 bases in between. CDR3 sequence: CASRESNEQFF. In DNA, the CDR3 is TGTGCCAGCAGGGAGAGCAATGAGCAGTTCTTC.

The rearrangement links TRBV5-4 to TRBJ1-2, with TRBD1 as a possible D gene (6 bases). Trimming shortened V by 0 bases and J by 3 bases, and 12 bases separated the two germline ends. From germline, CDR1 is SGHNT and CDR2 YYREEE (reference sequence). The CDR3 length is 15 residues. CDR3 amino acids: CASSLGRGSDYGYTF. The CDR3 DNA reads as TGTGCCAGCAGCTTGGGCAGGGGCAGTGACTATGGCTACACCTTC.